Below, 24 T cell receptor beta chains from the same sample are listed, as sequenced in a study of blood T cells in healthy people across ages (dated by TCRdb to between 2015 and 2017). Preparation of the library involved 5' RACE. Sequencing was carried out with an Illumina HiSeq 2500. A second PCR of about 7 to 12 cycles was run with a J-beta primer mix and a sample-barcoded 5' primer. TCRdb reworked the public reads: Q25 trimming with fastp, MiXCR clone assembly, productive beta chains retained. Records with the same CDR3 protein are collapsed into one entry carrying the most frequent genes and DNA. The sample records 380,000 or so distinct CDR3 sequences, roughly half of which are singletons. 45% to 55% of the sample lies in the top ten. The sample taken for sequencing was blood. These receptors were obtained from a man aged 55 to 70 in good health.

This chain joins TRBV27 and TRBJ2-4; possibly TRBD2 for D (5 bases). The DNA end is a closer match to TRBJ2-5, so the J assignment may be wrong. Germline lookup yields CDR1 MNHEY and CDR2 SMNVEV (reference sequence). This CDR3 contains 14 residues. The CDR3 here is CASRLLGEQETQYF. DNA for the CDR3: TGTGCCAGCAGACTACTAGGAGAGCAAGAGACCCAGTACTTC.

The V gene is TRBV4-1, the J gene TRBJ2-7; no firm D call. Germline-derived CDR1 and CDR2 are MGHRA and YSYEKL. There are 16 residues in the CDR3. The V end was cut by 0 bases, the J end by 0 bases, with 12 bases between. CDR3 protein: CASSQDRQDSSYEQYF. The DNA of the CDR3 is TGCGCCAGCAGCCAAGATAGGCAGGATTCCTCCTACGAGCAGTACTTC.

V is TRBV3-1 and J is TRBJ2-5, with a possible D match to TRBD1 (6 bases). The V end was cut by 1 base, the J end by 11 bases, with 14 bases between. The germline gives CDR1 LGHDT, CDR2 YNNKEL (reference sequence). The CDR3 is 13 amino acids. CDR3 in amino acids: CASSQGGTNEQYF. In DNA, the CDR3 is TGTGCCAGCAGCCAAGGTGGGACAAATGAGCAGTACTTC.

This clonotype was counted only a few times. The V call is TRBV24-1, the J call TRBJ2-1; the D is unclear. Germline V lookup: CDR1 KGHDR, CDR2 SFDVKD. This CDR3 is 16 amino acids long. The V end lost 7 bases, the J end lost 8 bases, and 23 bases lay between the germline ends. The chain's CDR3 is CATSDSRLPDRHEQFF. In nucleotides, the CDR3 is TGTGCCACCAGCGACTCAAGACTCCCCGATCGTCATGAGCAGTTCTTC.

The chain has TRBV24-1 and TRBJ2-3; 7 positions agree with TRBD2. The junction had 10 bases not matched to a gene; V was cut back by 9 bases and J by 5 bases. The CDR3 length is 14 residues. Per the germline V gene, CDR1 is KGHDR and CDR2 is SFDVKD. The CDR3 spells CATGGGGVKDTQYF. CDR3 nucleotide sequence: TGTGCCACCGGGGGGGGAGGGGTCAAAGATACGCAGTATTTT.

A single count supports this clonotype. The gene calls are TRBV18 and TRBJ2-7, with D unresolved. The germline V and J ends were trimmed by 4 bases and 2 bases, with 9 bases remaining between them. Germline-derived CDR1 and CDR2 are KGHSH and LQKENI. The CDR3 is made up of 13 amino acids. The CDR3 here is CASSQTLTYEQYF. CDR3 sequence (DNA): TGTGCCAGCTCACAGACACTTACCTACGAGCAGTACTTC. Supplemented by reference TRBV18 and TRBJ2-7, the full variable domain reads NAGVMQNPRHLVRRRGQEARLRCSPMKGHSHVYWYRQLPEEGLKFMVYLQKENIIDESGMPKERFSAEFPKEGPSILRIQQVVRGDSAAYFCASSQTLTYEQYFGPGTRLTVT.

This clonotype showed up many times. This sequence joins TRBV7-8 and TRBJ2-3; 13 bases are shared with TRBD2. The J segment lost 0 bases and the V segment lost 5 bases, leaving 17 bases of the junction unmatched. The CDR3 totals 21 residues. Germline assignment: CDR1 SGHVS and CDR2 FQNEAQ. In DNA form, the CDR3 reads TGTGCCAGCAGCACTATAAGACCGGGACTAGCGGGGCGGCCTAGCACAGATACGCAGTATTTT. Amino acid sequence: CASSTIRPGLAGRPSTDTQYF. The full variable domain, completed using reference TRBV7-8 and TRBJ2-3, is GAGVSQSPRYKVAKRGQDVALRCDPISGHVSLFWYQQALGQGPEFLTYFQNEAQLDKSGLPSDRFFAERPEGSVSTLKIQRTQQEDSAVYLCASSTIRPGLAGRPSTDTQYFGPGTRLTVL.

This clonotype was detected only a few times. The chain employs TRBV29-1 and TRBJ2-7; 7 nucleotides agree with TRBD1. With 1 base clipped from V and 1 base from J, the junction kept 7 bases outside the gene matches. The CDR3 consists of 15 residues. Germline V CDR1 and CDR2: SQVTM, ANQGSEA. The chain's CDR3 is CSVEVADRPSYEQYF. The DNA of the CDR3 is TGCAGCGTTGAAGTTGCGGACAGGCCTTCCTACGAGCAGTACTTC.

The chain is built from TRBV12-3 or TRBV12-4 and TRBJ2-5; 8 bases are a match to TRBD1. The end of the DNA fits TRBJ2-7 better, so the J call may be wrong. This CDR3 has 13 amino acids. CDR3 loop: CASRRTGRYEQYF. The CDR3 DNA follows: TGTGCCAGCAGGCGGACAGGGCGCTACGAGCAGTACTTC.

V usage is TRBV11-2 and J usage is TRBJ2-3, with D maybe TRBD2 (7 bases). There are 17 residues in the CDR3. V lost 2 bases to trimming and J lost 1 base, with 16 bases between them. CDR1 SGHAT and CDR2 FQNNGV come from the germline V gene. For the CDR3, the DNA is TGTGCCAGCAGCTTAAAGGACGCGGGGGCTCGCACAGATACGCAGTATTTT. This gives the protein CASSLKDAGARTDTQYF. The entire variable domain, with the rest obtained from reference TRBV11-2 and TRBJ2-3, is as follows: EAGVAQSPRYKIIEKRQSVAFWCNPISGHATLYWYQQILGQGPKLLIQFQNNGVVDDSQLPKDRFSAERLKGVDSTLKIQPAKLEDSAVYLCASSLKDAGARTDTQYFGPGTRLTVL.

This clonotype turned up a few times. V and J are TRBV12-3 or TRBV12-4 and TRBJ2-3; 11 bases match TRBD1. After removal of 6 bases from V and 1 base from J, the junction contained 9 bases not matched to a gene. This CDR3 contains 17 residues. The CDR3 DNA is TGTGCCAGCAGGACCGGGACAGGGGGAGTAGGCACAGATACGCAGTATTTT. It yields the protein CASRTGTGGVGTDTQYF.

This clonotype was counted a few times. The chain employs TRBV2 and TRBJ2-5, with 8 bases aligning to TRBD2. The CDR3 sequence is 12 residues long. Trimming cost V 3 bases and J 13 bases; bases outside gene matches: 7. Germline assignment: CDR1 SNHLY and CDR2 FYNNEI. DNA of the CDR3: TGTGCCAGCAGTGAGTCAGCGGGAGTTTTGTACTTC. It is translated as CASSESAGVLYF.

This clonotype was seen a few times. This chain joins TRBV9 and TRBJ2-1; TRBD2 aligns across 8 bases. The CDR3 totals 17 residues. V lost 4 bases to trimming and J lost 3 bases; unmatched junction nucleotides: 12. Germline values: CDR1 SGDLS, CDR2 YYNGEE. The CDR3 loop reads CASSPVGWREDYNEQFF. The CDR3 DNA reads TGTGCCAGCAGCCCCGTGGGCTGGCGGGAGGACTACAATGAGCAGTTCTTC.

This sequence joins TRBV4-1 and TRBJ2-4; D gene ambiguous. V lost 1 base and J 9 bases, leaving 16 bases between the germline ends. Germline lookup yields CDR1 MGHRA and CDR2 YSYEKL. The CDR3 sequence is 15 residues long. CDR3: CASSQVGITRPIQYF. The CDR3 DNA sequence: TGCGCCAGCAGCCAAGTAGGGATCACCCGGCCCATTCAGTACTTC.

Only a few counts were recorded for this clonotype. The chain employs TRBV12-3 or TRBV12-4 and TRBJ1-6; TRBD1 matches 10 bases. The CDR3 is 17 amino acids. The ends lost 5 bases at V and 3 bases at J; junction bases unmatched: 7. CDR3 DNA sequence: TGTGCCAGCAGTCCTAGGACAGGGGGGTTCTATAATTCACCCCTCCACTTT. It specifies CASSPRTGGFYNSPLHF.

The J gene is TRBJ2-2, the V gene TRBV27; D not resolved. This CDR3 is 15 amino acids long. Germline V gene lookup returns CDR1 MNHEY and CDR2 SMNVEV (reference sequence). Trimming took off 2 bases at V and 2 bases at J, with 9 bases between the two ends. The DNA for the CDR3 is TGTGCCAGCAGTTTAGTGGCGGTTAACACCGGGGAGCTGTTTTTT. Translating it yields CASSLVAVNTGELFF.

The CDR3 nucleotides read TGTGCCAGCAGTCGCAGGGGGCTCGGGGAGCTGTTTTTT. Protein sequence: CASSRRGLGELFF. The V and J genes are TRBV7-2 and TRBJ2-2; TRBD1 matches 8 bases. CDR1 and CDR2 from the germline V gene are SGHTA and FQGNSA. V dropped 6 bases and J dropped 7; count of bases not matched to a gene: 4. The length of the CDR3 is 13 residues.

The table lists this clonotype with many counts. The CDR3 is CASSLGASGGLTDTQYF. In nucleotides, the CDR3 is TGTGCCAGCAGCTTAGGGGCTAGCGGGGGGCTCACAGATACGCAGTATTTT. The rearrangement joins TRBV7-8 to TRBJ2-3, with 11 bases aligning to TRBD2. Unmatched junction bases numbered 5, after V lost 1 base and J lost 2 bases. This CDR3 is 17 amino acids long. Germline CDR1 is SGHVS and CDR2 is FQNEAQ.

The J gene is TRBJ2-7, the V gene TRBV20-1; D remains unclear. V shed 4 bases and J shed 2 bases, with 9 bases lying between them. Per the germline V gene, CDR1 is DFQATT and CDR2 is SNEGSKA (reference sequence). This CDR3 contains 12 residues. CDR3 in amino acids: CSATTRPYEQYF. The CDR3 region has the DNA TGCAGTGCTACCACTCGACCCTACGAGCAGTACTTC.

A note on this clonotype: A clone one base away is much larger, so this may be a read error. V and J are TRBV28 and TRBJ2-7; D uncertain. This CDR3 has 14 amino acids. CDR1 is MDHEN, CDR2 SYDVKM, per germline. The CDR3 spells CANSLDKGYNEQYF. In DNA form, the CDR3 reads TGTGCCAACAGTTTAGACAAGGGCTACAATGAGCAGTACTTC.

This clonotype was observed a handful of times. The gene calls are TRBV30 and TRBJ1-1; TRBD1 matches at 7 bases. Looked up from germline, CDR1 is GTSNPN and CDR2 is SVGIG (reference sequence). J lost 3 bases, V lost 3 bases, and 7 bases had no gene match. This CDR3 has 14 amino acids. CDR3 in amino acids: CAWRKGAWYTEAFF. Written as DNA, the CDR3 is TGTGCCTGGAGGAAGGGGGCGTGGTACACTGAAGCTTTCTTT.

The CDR3 protein is CSARKGRAGAYEQYF. The DNA of the CDR3 is TGCAGTGCTAGAAAGGGACGAGCGGGGGCCTACGAGCAGTACTTC. The genes are TRBV20-1 and TRBJ2-7; 8 bases line up with TRBD2. CDR3 size: 15 residues. Germline V gene data show CDR1 as DFQATT and CDR2 as SNEGSKA (reference sequence). The junction had 8 bases not matched to a gene; V was cut back by 2 bases and J by 2 bases.

This clonotype was recorded at least ten times. The V and J genes are TRBV15 and TRBJ2-1, with D tentatively TRBD2 (6 bases). CDR1 and CDR2 (germline): LNHNV, YYDKDF (reference sequence). V was trimmed by 0 bases and J by 3 bases, leaving 12 bases between them. The CDR3 consists of 16 residues. CDR3 sequence reads: CATSREEGPIYNEQFF. The CDR3, as DNA: TGTGCCACCAGCAGAGAGGAGGGGCCCATCTACAATGAGCAGTTCTTC.

The V gene is TRBV20-1, the J gene TRBJ2-7; a weak D match, TRBD1 (6 bases). The CDR3 spans 18 residues. V gave up 2 bases and J gave up 2 bases, with 25 bases separating them. The germline gives CDR1 DFQATT, CDR2 SNEGSKA (reference sequence). This chain's CDR3 is CSARMILGEQGLTYEQYF. The DNA for the CDR3 is TGCAGTGCTAGAATGATCCTAGGGGAACAGGGCTTAACCTACGAGCAGTACTTC.